This T cell receptor (beta chain) was identified during a study of blood T cell repertoires in COVID-19. Study details: Donors in the United States, Italy and Spain gave samples during acute or convalescent COVID-19.

Sequencing used immunoSEQ multiplex PCR; TCRdb keeps in-frame clones, though not all of them. The sample holds about 160,000 clones, 87% seen once. The sequenced sample was peripheral blood. The TCR was taken from a woman aged 60-75 years who had recovered from COVID-19.

CDR3 in DNA: TGTGCCAGTAGTATGGCAGGTCTGAACACTGAAGCTTTCTTT. Translation: CASSMAGLNTEAFF. The rearrangement uses TRBV19 and TRBJ1-1; D call uncertain. V lost 3 bases to trimming and J lost 0 bases, with 8 bases between them. CDR3 length: 14 residues. Germline V gene sequence: CDR1 LNHDA, CDR2 SQIVND (reference sequence).